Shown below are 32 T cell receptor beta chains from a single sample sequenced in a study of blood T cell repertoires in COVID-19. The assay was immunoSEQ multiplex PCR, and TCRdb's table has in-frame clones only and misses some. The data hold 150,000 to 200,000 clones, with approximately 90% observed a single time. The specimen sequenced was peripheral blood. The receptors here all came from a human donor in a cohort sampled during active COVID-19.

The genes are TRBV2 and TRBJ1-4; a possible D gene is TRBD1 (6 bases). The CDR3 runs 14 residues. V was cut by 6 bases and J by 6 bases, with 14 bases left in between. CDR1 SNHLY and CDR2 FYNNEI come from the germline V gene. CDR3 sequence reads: CASRGQIRDEKLFF. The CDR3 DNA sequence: TGTGCCAGCAGAGGACAGATCCGGGATGAAAAACTGTTTTTT.

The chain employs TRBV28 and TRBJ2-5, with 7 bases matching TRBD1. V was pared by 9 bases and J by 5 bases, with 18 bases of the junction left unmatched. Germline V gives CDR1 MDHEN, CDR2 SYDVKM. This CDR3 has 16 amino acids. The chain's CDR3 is CASNVGYRGLGETQYF. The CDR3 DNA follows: TGTGCCAGTAACGTTGGATACAGGGGTTTGGGGGAGACCCAGTACTTC.

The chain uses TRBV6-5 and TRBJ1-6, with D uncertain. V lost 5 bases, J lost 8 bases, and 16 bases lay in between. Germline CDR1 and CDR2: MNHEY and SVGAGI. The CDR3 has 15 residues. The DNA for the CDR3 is TGTGCCAGCAGTCCCCCCGGCTATCGGGATTCACCCCTCCACTTT. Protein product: CASSPPGYRDSPLHF.

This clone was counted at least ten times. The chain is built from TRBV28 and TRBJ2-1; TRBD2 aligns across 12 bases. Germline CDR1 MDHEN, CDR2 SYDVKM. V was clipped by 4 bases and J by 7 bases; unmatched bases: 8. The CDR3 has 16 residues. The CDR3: CASSSPSGRALNEQFF. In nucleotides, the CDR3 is TGTGCCAGCAGTTCACCTAGCGGGAGGGCGTTAAATGAGCAGTTCTTC.

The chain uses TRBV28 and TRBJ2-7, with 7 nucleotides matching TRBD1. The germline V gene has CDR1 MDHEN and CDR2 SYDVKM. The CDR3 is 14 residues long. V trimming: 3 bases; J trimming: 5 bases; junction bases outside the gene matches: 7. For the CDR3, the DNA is TGTGCCAGCAGTTTTTCGACAGGGCTCGACGAGCAGTACTTC. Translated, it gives CASSFSTGLDEQYF.

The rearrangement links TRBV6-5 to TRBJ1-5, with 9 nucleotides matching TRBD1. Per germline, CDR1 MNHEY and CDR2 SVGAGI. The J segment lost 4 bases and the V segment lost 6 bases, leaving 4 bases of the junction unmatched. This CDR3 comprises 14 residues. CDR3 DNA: TGTGCCAGCAGAGCTGGGACAGGGAATCAGCCCCAGCATTTT. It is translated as CASRAGTGNQPQHF.

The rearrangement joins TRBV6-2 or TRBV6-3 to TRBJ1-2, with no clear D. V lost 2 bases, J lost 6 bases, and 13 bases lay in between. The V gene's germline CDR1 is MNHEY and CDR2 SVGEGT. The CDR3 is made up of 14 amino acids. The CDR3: CASSYLRGSHGYTF. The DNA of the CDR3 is TGTGCCAGCAGTTACCTCAGAGGATCCCATGGCTACACCTTC.

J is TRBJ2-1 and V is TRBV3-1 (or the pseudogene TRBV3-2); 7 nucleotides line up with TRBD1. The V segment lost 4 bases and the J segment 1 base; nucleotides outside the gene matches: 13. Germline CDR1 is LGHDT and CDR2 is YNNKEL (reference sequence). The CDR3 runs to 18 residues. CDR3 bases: TGTGCCAGCAGCCGCCACGTAGACCCAGGGGGTTCCTACAATGAGCAGTTCTTC. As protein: CASSRHVDPGGSYNEQFF.

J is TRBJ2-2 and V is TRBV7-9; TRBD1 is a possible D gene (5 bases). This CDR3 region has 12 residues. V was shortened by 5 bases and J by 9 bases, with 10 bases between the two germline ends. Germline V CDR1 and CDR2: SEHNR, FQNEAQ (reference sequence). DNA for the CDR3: TGTGCCAGCAGCGTGGGGCCGCGGGAGCTGTTTTTT. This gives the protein CASSVGPRELFF.

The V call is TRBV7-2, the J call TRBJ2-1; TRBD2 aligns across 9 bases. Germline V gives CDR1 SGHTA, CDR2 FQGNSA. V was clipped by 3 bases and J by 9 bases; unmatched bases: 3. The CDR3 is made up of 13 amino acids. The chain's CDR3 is CASSFGLAFEQFF. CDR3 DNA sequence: TGTGCCAGCAGCTTCGGACTAGCGTTTGAGCAGTTCTTC.

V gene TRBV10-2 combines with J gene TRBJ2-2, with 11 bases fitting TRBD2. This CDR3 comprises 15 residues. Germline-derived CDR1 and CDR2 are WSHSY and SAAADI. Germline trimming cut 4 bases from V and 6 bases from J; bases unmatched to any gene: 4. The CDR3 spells CASSGSLAGAGELFF. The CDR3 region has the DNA TGCGCCAGCAGTGGCTCACTAGCGGGAGCCGGGGAGCTGTTTTTT.

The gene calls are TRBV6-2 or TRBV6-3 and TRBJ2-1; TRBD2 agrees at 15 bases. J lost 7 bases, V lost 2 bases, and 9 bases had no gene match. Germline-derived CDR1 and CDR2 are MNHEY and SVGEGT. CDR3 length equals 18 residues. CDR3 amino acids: CASSYRTSGGVPSNEQFF. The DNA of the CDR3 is TGTGCCAGCAGTTACCGGACTAGCGGGGGGGTACCCAGTAATGAGCAGTTCTTC.

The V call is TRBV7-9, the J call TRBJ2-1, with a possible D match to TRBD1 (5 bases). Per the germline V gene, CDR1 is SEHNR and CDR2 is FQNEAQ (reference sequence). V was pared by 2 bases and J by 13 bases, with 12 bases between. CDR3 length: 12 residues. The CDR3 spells CASSLRQTSQFF. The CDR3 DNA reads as TGTGCCAGCAGCTTACGACAGACGTCCCAGTTCTTC.

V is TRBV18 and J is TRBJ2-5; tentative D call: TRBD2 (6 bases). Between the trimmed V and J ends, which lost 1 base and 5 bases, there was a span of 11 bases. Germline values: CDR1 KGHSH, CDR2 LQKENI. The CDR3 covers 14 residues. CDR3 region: CASSPRWGGETQYF. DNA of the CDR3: TGTGCCAGCTCACCACGATGGGGAGGCGAGACCCAGTACTTC.

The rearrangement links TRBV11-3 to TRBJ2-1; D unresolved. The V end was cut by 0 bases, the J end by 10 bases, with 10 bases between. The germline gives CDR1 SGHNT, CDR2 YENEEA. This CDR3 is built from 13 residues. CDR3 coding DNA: TGTGCCAGCAGCTTAGATTATGAGAGGGAGCAGTTCTTC. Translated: CASSLDYEREQFF.

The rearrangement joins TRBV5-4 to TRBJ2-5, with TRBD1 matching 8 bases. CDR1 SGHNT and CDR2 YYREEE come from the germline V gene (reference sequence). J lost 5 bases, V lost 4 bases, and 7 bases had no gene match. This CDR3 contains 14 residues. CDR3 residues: CASSAQTGEETQYF. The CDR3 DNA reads TGTGCCAGCAGCGCCCAGACAGGGGAGGAGACCCAGTACTTC.

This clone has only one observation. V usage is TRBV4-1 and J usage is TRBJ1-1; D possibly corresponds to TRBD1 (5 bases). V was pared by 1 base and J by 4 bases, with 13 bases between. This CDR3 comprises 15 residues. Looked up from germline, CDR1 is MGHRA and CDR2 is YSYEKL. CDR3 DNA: TGCGCCAGCAGCCAAGGGGGCACCCTGAGCACTGAAGCTTTCTTT. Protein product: CASSQGGTLSTEAFF.

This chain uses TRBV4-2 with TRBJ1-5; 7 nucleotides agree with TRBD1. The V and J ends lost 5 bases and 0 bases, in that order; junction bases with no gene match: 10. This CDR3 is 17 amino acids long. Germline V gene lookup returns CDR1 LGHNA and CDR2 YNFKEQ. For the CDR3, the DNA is TGTGCCAGCAGCGTCGGGACAGTCACATATAGCAATCAGCCCCAGCATTTT. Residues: CASSVGTVTYSNQPQHF.

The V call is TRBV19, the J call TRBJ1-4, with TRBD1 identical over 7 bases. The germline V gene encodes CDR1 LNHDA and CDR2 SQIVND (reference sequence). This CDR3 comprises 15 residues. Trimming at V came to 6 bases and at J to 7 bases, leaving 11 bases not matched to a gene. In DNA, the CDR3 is TGTGCCAGTAGCACGACAGGGCGCGGTACTGAAAAACTGTTTTTT. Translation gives CASSTTGRGTEKLFF.

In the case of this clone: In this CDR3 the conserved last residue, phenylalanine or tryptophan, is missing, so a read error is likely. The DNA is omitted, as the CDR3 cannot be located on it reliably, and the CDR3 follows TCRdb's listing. The CDR3 reads CATPGRRPG. This sequence joins TRBV19 and TRBJ1-2. The CDR3 totals 9 residues, both ends included. The germline gives CDR1 LNHDA, CDR2 SQIVND (reference sequence).

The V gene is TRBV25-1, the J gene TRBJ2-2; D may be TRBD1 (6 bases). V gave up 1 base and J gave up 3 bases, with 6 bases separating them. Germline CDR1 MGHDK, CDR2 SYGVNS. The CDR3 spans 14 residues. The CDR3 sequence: CASSEWTDTGELFF. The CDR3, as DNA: TGTGCCAGCAGTGAATGGACAGACACCGGGGAGCTGTTTTTT.

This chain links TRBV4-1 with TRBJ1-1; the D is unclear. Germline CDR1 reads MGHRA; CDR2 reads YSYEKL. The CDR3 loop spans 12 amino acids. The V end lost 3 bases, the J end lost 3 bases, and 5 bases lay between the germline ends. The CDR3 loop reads CASSHLDTEAFF. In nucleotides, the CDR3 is TGCGCCAGCAGCCACTTAGACACTGAAGCTTTCTTT.

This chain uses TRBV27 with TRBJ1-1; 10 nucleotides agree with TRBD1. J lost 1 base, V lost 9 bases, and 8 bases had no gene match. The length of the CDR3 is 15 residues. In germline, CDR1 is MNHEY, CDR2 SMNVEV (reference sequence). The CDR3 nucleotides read TGTGCCAGTACCCGGACAGGGGGTACGAACACTGAAGCTTTCTTT. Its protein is CASTRTGGTNTEAFF.

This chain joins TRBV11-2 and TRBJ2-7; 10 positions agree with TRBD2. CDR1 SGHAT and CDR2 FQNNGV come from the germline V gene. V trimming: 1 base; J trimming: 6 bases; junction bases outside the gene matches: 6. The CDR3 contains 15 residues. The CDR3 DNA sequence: TGTGCCAGCAGCTTAGCCCGGGGACTAGCGTCCGAGCAGTACTTC. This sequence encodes CASSLARGLASEQYF. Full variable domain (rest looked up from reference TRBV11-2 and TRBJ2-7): EAGVAQSPRYKIIEKRQSVAFWCNPISGHATLYWYQQILGQGPKLLIQFQNNGVVDDSQLPKDRFSAERLKGVDSTLKIQPAKLEDSAVYLCASSLARGLASEQYFGPGTRLTVT.

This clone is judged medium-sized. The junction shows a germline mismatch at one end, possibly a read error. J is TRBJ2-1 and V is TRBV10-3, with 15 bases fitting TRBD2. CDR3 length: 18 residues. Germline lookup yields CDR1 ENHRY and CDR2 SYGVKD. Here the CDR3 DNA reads TGTGCCATCAATGAGGGACTAGCGGGAGGTCAGGACTACAATGAGCAGTTCTTC. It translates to CAINEGLAGGQDYNEQFF.

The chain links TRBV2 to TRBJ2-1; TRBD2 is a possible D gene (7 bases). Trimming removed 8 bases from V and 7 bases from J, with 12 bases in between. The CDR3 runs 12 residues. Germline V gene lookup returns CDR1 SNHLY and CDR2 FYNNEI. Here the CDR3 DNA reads TGTGCCAGCGGGGGGGGCGGGAATGAGCAGTTCTTC. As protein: CASGGGGNEQFF. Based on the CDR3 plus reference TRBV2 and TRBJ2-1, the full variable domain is EPEVTQTPSHQVTQMGQEVILRCVPISNHLYFYWYRQILGQKVEFLVSFYNNEISEKSEIFDDQFSVERPDGSNFTLKIRSTKLEDSAMYFCASGGGGNEQFFGPGTRLTVL.

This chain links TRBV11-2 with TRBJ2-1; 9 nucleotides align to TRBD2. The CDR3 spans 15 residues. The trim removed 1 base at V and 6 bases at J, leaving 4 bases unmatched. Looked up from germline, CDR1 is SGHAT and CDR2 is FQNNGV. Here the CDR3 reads CASSLGAGGPNEQFF. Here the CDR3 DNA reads TGTGCCAGCAGCTTAGGGGCGGGGGGGCCCAATGAGCAGTTCTTC.

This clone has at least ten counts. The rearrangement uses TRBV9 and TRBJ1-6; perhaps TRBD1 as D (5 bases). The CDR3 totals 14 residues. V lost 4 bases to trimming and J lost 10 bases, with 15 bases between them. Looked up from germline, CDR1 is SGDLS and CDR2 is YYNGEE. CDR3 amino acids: CASSTQEGNSPLHF. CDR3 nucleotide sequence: TGTGCCAGCAGCACCCAGGAGGGGAACTCACCCCTCCACTTT.

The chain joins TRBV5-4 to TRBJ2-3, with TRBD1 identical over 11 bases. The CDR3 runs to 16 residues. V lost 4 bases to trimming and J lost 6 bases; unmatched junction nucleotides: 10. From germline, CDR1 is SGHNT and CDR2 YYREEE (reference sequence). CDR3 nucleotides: TGTGCCAGCAGCGCGCGGGACAGGGGGATGGGGGATACGCAGTATTTT. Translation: CASSARDRGMGDTQYF.

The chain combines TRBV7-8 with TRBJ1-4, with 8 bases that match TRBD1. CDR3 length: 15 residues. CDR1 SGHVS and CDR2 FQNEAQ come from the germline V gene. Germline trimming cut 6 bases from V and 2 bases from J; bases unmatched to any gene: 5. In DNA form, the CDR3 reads TGTGCCAGCAGGGGCAGGGACAGGACTAATGAAAAACTGTTTTTT. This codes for CASRGRDRTNEKLFF.

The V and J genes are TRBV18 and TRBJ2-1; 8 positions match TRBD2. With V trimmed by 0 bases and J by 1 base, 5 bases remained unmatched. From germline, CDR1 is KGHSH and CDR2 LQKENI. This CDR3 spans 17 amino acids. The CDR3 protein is CASSPPGSGISYNEQFF. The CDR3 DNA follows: TGTGCCAGCTCACCACCGGGTAGCGGGATTTCCTACAATGAGCAGTTCTTC.

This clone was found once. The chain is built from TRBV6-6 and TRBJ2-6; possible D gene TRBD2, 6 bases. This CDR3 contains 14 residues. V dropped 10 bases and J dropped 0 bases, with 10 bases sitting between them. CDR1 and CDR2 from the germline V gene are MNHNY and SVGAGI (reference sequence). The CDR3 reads CAIDGGSGANVLTF. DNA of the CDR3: TGTGCCATCGACGGGGGCTCTGGGGCCAACGTCCTGACTTTC.